Below are 10 T cell receptor beta chains sequenced from a single sample in a study of blood T cell repertoires in COVID-19. The protocol was immunoSEQ multiplex PCR, while the TCRdb copy is restricted to in-frame clones and leaves out a portion. The sample gives over 110,000 clones, more than 75% of which show up once; 11% is in the top ten. What was sequenced was PBMCs or T cells enriched from blood (not recorded which). The origin of the receptors is a man in his 60s who had recovered from COVID-19.

This clone was seen just once. The V and J genes are TRBV28 and TRBJ2-7; tentative D call: TRBD1 (5 bases). The CDR3 contains 12 residues. V lost 4 bases and J lost 3, with 7 bases in between. From germline, CDR1 is MDHEN and CDR2 SYDVKM. The CDR3, as DNA: TGTGCCAGCAGTTGGGGCCGCTACGAGCAGTACTTC. Its protein is CASSWGRYEQYF.

The V call is TRBV27, the J call TRBJ1-4; 10 nucleotides line up with TRBD1. From germline, CDR1 is MNHEY and CDR2 SMNVEV (reference sequence). J gave up 3 bases and V 5 bases, and 9 bases lay outside the gene matches. The CDR3 contains 17 residues. CDR3 sequence: CASSRGQGIGSNEKLFF. CDR3 sequence (DNA): TGTGCCAGCAGTAGGGGACAGGGGATCGGTTCTAATGAAAAACTGTTTTTT. The full variable domain, with the rest looked up from reference TRBV27 and TRBJ1-4, is EAQVTQNPRYLITVTGKKLTVTCSQNMNHEYMSWYRQDPGLGLRQIYYSMNVEVTDKGDVPEGYKVSRKEKRNFPLILESPSPNQTSLYFCASSRGQGIGSNEKLFFGSGTQLSVL.

The chain links TRBV28 to TRBJ1-3; maybe TRBD1 (5 bases). Germline V gene data show CDR1 as MDHEN and CDR2 as SYDVKM. V dropped 5 bases and J dropped 0 bases, with 14 bases sitting between them. The CDR3 sequence is 16 residues long. The CDR3 DNA reads TGTGCCAGCAGTATGGGACTGGGGAGCTCTGGAAACACCATATATTTT. Protein sequence: CASSMGLGSSGNTIYF. The full variable domain, with the rest looked up from reference TRBV28 and TRBJ1-3, is DVKVTQSSRYLVKRTGEKVFLECVQDMDHENMFWYRQDPGLGLRLIYFSYDVKMKEKGDIPEGYSVSREKKERFSLILESASTNQTSMYLCASSMGLGSSGNTIYFGEGSWLTVV.

The chain uses TRBV18 and TRBJ1-6; D unresolved. CDR1 KGHSH and CDR2 LQKENI come from the germline V gene. V was shortened by 3 bases and J by 5 bases, with 14 bases between the two germline ends. The CDR3 has 16 residues. The CDR3 spells CASSPAGRVDNSPLHF. The CDR3 DNA is TGTGCCAGCTCACCCGCCGGGCGGGTCGATAATTCACCCCTCCACTTT. The entire variable domain, with the rest obtained from reference TRBV18 and TRBJ1-6, is as follows: NAGVMQNPRHLVRRRGQEARLRCSPMKGHSHVYWYRQLPEEGLKFMVYLQKENIIDESGMPKERFSAEFPKEGPSILRIQQVVRGDSAAYFCASSPAGRVDNSPLHFGNGTRLTVT.

This clone was seen a few times. The V and J genes are TRBV6-6 and TRBJ2-1, with TRBD2 identical over 8 bases. V shed 5 bases and J 9 bases; nucleotides not matched to a gene: 12. CDR1 is MNHNY, CDR2 SVGAGI, per germline (reference sequence). CDR3 length equals 15 residues. The CDR3 region is CASSTGTSWFGEQFF. In nucleotides, the CDR3 is TGTGCCAGCAGTACCGGGACTAGTTGGTTCGGTGAGCAGTTCTTC.

This chain uses TRBV28 with TRBJ1-2; 7 nucleotides align to TRBD1. This CDR3 comprises 14 residues. Trimming removed 5 bases from V and 8 bases from J; junction bases left unmatched: 11. CDR1 is MDHEN and CDR2 is SYDVKM in the germline V gene. The CDR3 nucleotides read TGTGCCAGCAGTCAACCGGGACAGTCCCTAGGCTACACCTTC. Protein: CASSQPGQSLGYTF.

This chain connects TRBV23-1 to TRBJ1-1; D may be TRBD1 (5 bases). TRBV23-1 is given ORF status, its function remaining uncertain. V was cut by 0 bases and J by 6 bases, with 23 bases left in between. CDR3 length equals 18 residues. The CDR3 bases are TGCGCCAGCAGTCAATCTCCGCGGGACCACCAAAAGGTCGCTGAAGCTTTCTTT. Protein sequence: CASSQSPRDHQKVAEAFF.

V is TRBV9 and J is TRBJ2-1; D is perhaps TRBD2 (7 bases). Germline lookup yields CDR1 SGDLS and CDR2 YYNGEE. The CDR3 consists of 16 residues. V was pared by 4 bases and J by 8 bases, with 22 bases between. The CDR3 DNA sequence: TGTGCCAGCAGCCCCCGGGGCGGGGGCGGCGGGTATGAGCAGTTCTTC. It yields the protein CASSPRGGGGGYEQFF. Full variable domain (outside the CDR3, taken from reference TRBV9 and TRBJ2-1): DSGVTQTPKHLITATGQRVTLRCSPRSGDLSVYWYQQSLDQGLQFLIQYYNGEERAKGNILERFSAQQFPDLHSELNLSSLELGDSALYFCASSPRGGGGGYEQFFGPGTRLTVL.

This clone was recorded a few times. This chain uses TRBV19 with TRBJ2-1, with D maybe TRBD2 (6 bases). The CDR3 covers 12 residues. V lost 6 bases to trimming and J lost 8 bases, with 11 bases between them. The germline V gene encodes CDR1 LNHDA and CDR2 SQIVND (reference sequence). CDR3 region: CASSTGLDEQFF. Here the CDR3 DNA reads TGTGCCAGTAGCACGGGACTCGATGAGCAGTTCTTC.

In DNA, the CDR3 is TGTGCCAGCAGTAAACAAAATTCCGGGACAGCGAACACCGGGGAGCTGTTTTTT. It is translated as CASSKQNSGTANTGELFF. The gene calls are TRBV27 and TRBJ2-2, with 7 bases fitting TRBD1. Trimming cost V 5 bases and J 0 bases; bases outside gene matches: 12. Looked up from germline, CDR1 is MNHEY and CDR2 is SMNVEV (reference sequence). The CDR3 spans 18 residues.